This TCR beta chain originates from a study of cytomegalovirus exposure and HLA in healthy donors. General study results and limits: The dataset shows that most TCR sequences were rare, while some public TCRs occurred in many donors. Accurate prediction of most subjects' HLA-A and HLA-B alleles from TCR beta sequences was reported.

Looked up from germline, CDR1 is SGHVS and CDR2 is FNYEAQ. This CDR3 has 16 amino acids. Trimming removed 4 bases from V and 0 bases from J; junction bases left unmatched: 8. Points on this clone: Its antigen is not known.

PCR primers comprised 60 Vbeta and 13 Jbeta primers. Repertoires were generated with immunoSEQ multiplex PCR, while TCRdb's copy carries only in-frame clones and drops some. The repertoire includes 200,000 to 250,000 clones, around 73% of them detected once, and 3.8% sits in the top ten. This clonotype was obtained from a male donor in good health and CMV-seronegative. The sample taken for sequencing was PBMCs. V gene TRBV7-6 combines with J gene TRBJ1-1, with 7 bases fitting TRBD1. The CDR3 region has the DNA TGTGCCAGCAGCTCGGACAGGAGTCTCATGAACACTGAAGCTTTCTTT. Its protein product is CASSSDRSLMNTEAFF.